The clone carrying this TCR beta chain came up many times. No antigen is known for it. This sample is part of a study of CD8 T cells in ankylosing spondylitis. Study findings and constraints: Disease-linked clones were reportedly significantly enriched in matched ankylosing spondylitis synovial fluid. Ankylosing spondylitis blood seemed to carry a telltale TCR beta motif made of eight highly homologous variants.

It was by quantitative 5'-RACE with molecular barcodes that TCR beta libraries were made. Each CDR3 protein is one row after TCRdb ran MiXCR on the 5' RACE reads. The sample includes roughly 160,000 distinct CDR3 sequences, approximately 10% of them seen just once. Material: blood, either unsorted or a sorted T cell fraction (not recorded which). This receptor was obtained from a male donor with ankylosing spondylitis or in good health (not recorded which).

This CDR3 is CATSDPGLAVETQYF. The CDR3 DNA reads TGTGCCACCAGTGACCCCGGACTAGCGGTGGAGACCCAGTACTTC. This chain joins TRBV24-1 and TRBJ2-5; 10 positions agree with TRBD2. V gave up 4 bases and J gave up 5 bases; unmatched junction bases: 6. Germline CDR1 and CDR2: KGHDR and SFDVKD. The CDR3 has 15 amino acids.